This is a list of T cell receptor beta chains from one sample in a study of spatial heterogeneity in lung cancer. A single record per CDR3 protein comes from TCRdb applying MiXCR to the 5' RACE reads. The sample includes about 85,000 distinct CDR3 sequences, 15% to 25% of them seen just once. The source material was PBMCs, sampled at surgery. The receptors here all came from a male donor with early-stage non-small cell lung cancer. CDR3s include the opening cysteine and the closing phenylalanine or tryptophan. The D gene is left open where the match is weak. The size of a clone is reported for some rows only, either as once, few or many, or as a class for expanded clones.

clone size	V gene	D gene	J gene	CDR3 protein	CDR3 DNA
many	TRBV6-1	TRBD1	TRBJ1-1	CASRDRAFTEAFF	TGTGCCAGCCGTGACAGGGCCTTCACTGAAGCTTTCTTT
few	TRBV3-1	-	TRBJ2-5	CASSQEKVWETQYF	TGTGCCAGCAGCCAAGAAAAGGTGTGGGAGACCCAGTACTTC
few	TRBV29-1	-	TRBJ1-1	CSVSPLMRDTEAFF	TGCAGCGTTTCCCCCTTGATGAGAGACACTGAAGCTTTCTTT
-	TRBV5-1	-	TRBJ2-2	CASSFGNPNTGELFF	TGCGCCAGCAGCTTCGGGAATCCGAACACCGGGGAGCTGTTTTTT
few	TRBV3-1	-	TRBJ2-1	CASSQDAGNEQFF	TGTGCCAGCAGCCAGGACGCTGGGAATGAGCAGTTCTTC
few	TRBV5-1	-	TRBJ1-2	CASRAQVGRRTYGYTF	TGCGCCAGCAGGGCCCAAGTGGGCAGGAGGACCTATGGCTACACCTTC
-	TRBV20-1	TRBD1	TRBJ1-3	CSAMGQLGNTIYF	TGCAGTGCCATGGGACAGCTTGGAAACACCATATATTTT
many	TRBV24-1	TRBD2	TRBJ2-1	CATSDRLASNEQFF	TGTGCCACCAGTGATCGACTAGCTTCGAATGAGCAGTTCTTC
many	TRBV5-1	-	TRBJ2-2	CASSPVAIGTGELFF	TGCGCCAGCAGCCCGGTAGCGATTGGAACCGGGGAGCTGTTTTTT
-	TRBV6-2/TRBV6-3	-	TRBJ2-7	CASSQYYEQYF	TGTGCCAGCAGTCAGTACTACGAGCAGTACTTC
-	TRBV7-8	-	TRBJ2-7	CASSSGGRSYEQYF	TGTGCCAGCAGTAGTGGGGGGCGAAGCTACGAGCAGTACTTC
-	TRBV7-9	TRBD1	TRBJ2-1	CASGEFQGQARNEQFF	TGTGCCAGCGGAGAGTTCCAGGGACAGGCTCGGAATGAGCAGTTCTTC
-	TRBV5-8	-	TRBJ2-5	CASSFRTGQETQYF	TGTGCCAGCAGCTTTCGGACGGGACAAGAGACCCAGTACTTC
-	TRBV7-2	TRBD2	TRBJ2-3	CASSSGLAGGPDTQYF	TGTGCCAGCAGCTCTGGACTAGCGGGAGGGCCAGATACGCAGTATTTT
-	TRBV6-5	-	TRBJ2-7	CASSKLDAYEQYF	TGTGCCAGCAGTAAACTGGACGCCTACGAGCAGTACTTC
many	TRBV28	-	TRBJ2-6	CASSLSSGANVLTF	TGTGCCAGCAGTTTGAGCTCTGGGGCCAACGTCCTGACTTTC
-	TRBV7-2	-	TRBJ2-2	CASTPRGPESTGELFF	TGTGCCAGCACCCCGAGGGGACCCGAGTCCACCGGGGAGCTGTTTTTT
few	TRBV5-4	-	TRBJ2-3	CASSSPTDRRTDTQYF	TGTGCCAGCAGCTCCCCAACCGACAGACGCACAGATACGCAGTATTTT
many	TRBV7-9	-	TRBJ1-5	CASSLAGSSNQPQHF	TGTGCCAGCAGCTTAGCGGGGAGTAGCAATCAGCCCCAGCATTTT
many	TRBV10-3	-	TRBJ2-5	CAISEGEVETQYF	TGTGCCATCAGCGAAGGAGAGGTGGAGACCCAGTACTTC
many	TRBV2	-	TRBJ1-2	CASTSEGGYDYGYTF	TGTGCCAGCACCTCGGAGGGGGGTTATGACTATGGCTACACCTTC
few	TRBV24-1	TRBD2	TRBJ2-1	CATSDPSGGTYNEQFF	TGTGCCACCAGTGATCCTAGCGGGGGGACCTACAATGAGCAGTTCTTC
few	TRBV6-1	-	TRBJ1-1	CASKHREDTEAFF	TGTGCCAGCAAGCACAGGGAGGACACTGAAGCTTTCTTT
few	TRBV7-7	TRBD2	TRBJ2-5	CASSLSSGRAGETQYF	TGTGCTAGCAGCTTATCCAGCGGGAGGGCCGGAGAGACCCAGTACTTC
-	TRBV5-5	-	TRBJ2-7	CASSLDGSEQYF	TGTGCCAGCAGCTTGGATGGTAGCGAGCAGTACTTC
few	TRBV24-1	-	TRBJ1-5	CATTVSGNQVFNQPQHF	TGTGCCACCACGGTAAGCGGCAATCAGGTCTTCAATCAGCCCCAGCATTTT
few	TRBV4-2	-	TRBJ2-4	CASSQDVSGTKNIQYF	TGTGCCAGCAGCCAAGATGTTTCTGGGACCAAAAACATTCAGTACTTC
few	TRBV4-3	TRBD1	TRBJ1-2	CASSQEWTGDYGYTF	TGCGCCAGCAGCCAAGAATGGACAGGGGATTATGGCTACACCTTC
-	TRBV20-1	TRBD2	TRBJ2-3	CSARVASGRGDTQYF	TGCAGTGCTAGGGTTGCTAGCGGGAGAGGTGATACGCAGTATTTT
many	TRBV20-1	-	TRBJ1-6	CSAGRGGENSPLHF	TGCAGTGCTGGCCGTGGAGGGGAAAATTCACCCCTCCACTTT